This T cell receptor beta chain was profiled in a study of blood T cell repertoires in COVID-19. Study context: Acute and convalescent COVID-19 samples came from the United States, Italy and Spain. From T cells, B-cell-depleted T cells, or PBMCs came the material, which was cDNA or gDNA.

Looked up from germline, CDR1 is SNHLY and CDR2 is FYNNEI. The CDR3 is 13 residues long. Trimming removed 7 bases at V and 4 bases at J, with 11 bases between. Under the authors' procedure: Cell counts per sample came from amplifying reference gene primers. Data came from immunoSEQ multiplex PCR; TCRdb stores just in-frame clones and leaves some out. The V and J calls and clone size come from that table; D and trimming were worked out from the DNA. The profile covers around 250,000 clones, with roughly 84% appearing a single time and less than 2% taken by the ten largest. This clone was seen only a few times.

This TCR was recovered from a woman aged 35 to 49 who had recovered from COVID-19. The rearrangement uses TRBV2 and TRBJ2-1; tentative D call: TRBD1 (6 bases). Source material: peripheral blood. The CDR3 coding sequence is TGTGCCAGCAACCGGGACAAGTACAATGAGCAGTTCTTC. Translation gives CASNRDKYNEQFF.